The 22 T cell receptor beta chains given below trace back to one sample, sequenced in a study of cytomegalovirus exposure and HLA in healthy donors (dated by TCRdb to the late 2010s). To prepare the library, the immunoSEQ multiplex PCR assay was applied. The multiplex PCR relied on a mix of 60 forward primers for TCR Vbeta segments and 13 reverse primers for TCR Jbeta segments. Here the immuneACCESS table is served through TCRdb, limited to in-frame sequences with V and J called. Missing clones are a known gap in these copies; in checked studies unresolved V genes cover under half, and the rest lacks a known reason. The sample yields approximately 97,000 clones; roughly three quarters were counted once. The ten largest clones take up around a tenth of the sample. Sequencing was done on a sample of PBMCs. The receptors were gathered from a male donor in good health and CMV-seropositive.

The J gene is TRBJ2-1, the V gene TRBV7-3, with a possible D match to TRBD1 (5 bases). This CDR3 is 15 amino acids long. Trimming took 5 bases from V and 8 from J, leaving 19 bases between them. Germline CDR1 SGHTA, CDR2 FQGTGA. The CDR3 coding sequence is TGTGCCAGCAGCCCTGGGCTGGGGCCAGTAGATGAGCAGTTCTTC. Protein: CASSPGLGPVDEQFF. Supplemented by reference TRBV7-3 and TRBJ2-1, the full variable domain reads GAGVSQTPSNKVTEKGKYVELRCDPISGHTALYWYRQSLGQGPEFLIYFQGTGAADDSGLPNDRFFAVRPEGSVSTLKIQRTERGDSAVYLCASSPGLGPVDEQFFGPGTRLTVL.

A single count supports this clone. The chain uses TRBV4-3 and TRBJ1-2, with 11 nucleotides matching TRBD1. Germline assignment: CDR1 LGHNA and CDR2 YSLEER. The CDR3 runs to 17 residues. The trim removed 0 bases at V and 4 bases at J, leaving 7 bases unmatched. As DNA, the CDR3 is TGCGCCAGCAGCCAAGATATAGGGGACAGGGGGATCTATGGCTACACCTTC. It is translated as CASSQDIGDRGIYGYTF.

The chain joins TRBV27 to TRBJ2-1; 9 nucleotides match TRBD2. The CDR3 is made up of 18 amino acids. Germline V gene lookup returns CDR1 MNHEY and CDR2 SMNVEV (reference sequence). The J segment lost 7 bases and the V segment lost 7 bases, leaving 20 bases of the junction unmatched. CDR3 protein: CASTTGVGGVAGGNEQFF. CDR3 sequence (DNA): TGTGCCAGCACCACCGGAGTAGGGGGCGTTGCGGGAGGGAATGAGCAGTTCTTC.

The chain links TRBV19 to TRBJ2-7; 8 bases fit TRBD2. The germline V gene has CDR1 LNHDA and CDR2 SQIVND (reference sequence). The CDR3 has 15 amino acids. Losses at the gene ends were 3 bases for V and 3 bases for J; bases not matched to a gene: 7. The CDR3 reads CASSIDSGILYEQYF. The CDR3 bases are TGTGCCAGTAGTATTGATAGCGGGATCCTCTACGAGCAGTACTTC.

This chain uses TRBV30 with TRBJ2-7; 8 bases map to TRBD1. Per the germline V gene, CDR1 is GTSNPN and CDR2 is SVGIG (reference sequence). CDR3 length equals 14 residues. Trimming cost V 0 bases and J 6 bases; bases outside gene matches: 7. CDR3 DNA sequence: TGTGCCTGGAGTGTAGGTGGACAGGGCGGCGAGCAGTACTTC. Protein product: CAWSVGGQGGEQYF.

CDR3 coding DNA: TGTGCCAGCTCACGCGGGACAGTCTCCTACGAGCAGTACTTC. This gives the protein CASSRGTVSYEQYF. The chain has TRBV18 and TRBJ2-7; a weak D match, TRBD1 (7 bases). V dropped 4 bases and J dropped 0 bases, with 10 bases sitting between them. CDR1 KGHSH and CDR2 LQKENI come from the germline V gene. There are 14 residues in the CDR3.

The J gene is TRBJ2-7, the V gene TRBV27, with 7 bases lining up with TRBD2. This CDR3 is built from 14 residues. The V gene end was trimmed by 3 bases and the J gene end by 2 bases; junction bases not matched to a gene: 4. Germline CDR1 MNHEY, CDR2 SMNVEV (reference sequence). This CDR3 reads CASSFAGVAYEQYF. CDR3 DNA: TGTGCCAGCAGTTTTGCGGGAGTCGCCTACGAGCAGTACTTC.

CDR3 amino acids: CASSLAGGSSYNEQFF. DNA of the CDR3: TGTGCCAGCAGTTTAGCGGGGGGAAGCTCCTACAATGAGCAGTTCTTC. The gene calls are TRBV6-4 and TRBJ2-1, with 10 bases fitting TRBD2. The J segment lost 0 bases and the V segment lost 5 bases, leaving 4 bases of the junction unmatched. The CDR3 totals 16 residues. Germline V CDR1 and CDR2: MRHNA, SNTAGT.

V is TRBV6-1 and J is TRBJ2-7; tentative D call: TRBD1 (7 bases). The CDR3 is made up of 15 amino acids. Germline-derived CDR1 and CDR2 are MNHNS and SASEGT. The germline V and J ends were trimmed by 5 bases and 3 bases, with 17 bases remaining between them. CDR3 sequence: CASSTQGGAVYEQYF. The CDR3 coding sequence is TGTGCCAGCAGTACTCAGGGGGGCGCAGTCTACGAGCAGTACTTC.

In DNA form, the CDR3 reads TGCAGCGTTGAGGGCAGCAACTATGGCTACACCTTC. Its protein is CSVEGSNYGYTF. This chain uses TRBV29-1 with TRBJ1-2; no definite D call. The CDR3 spans 12 residues. Germline-derived CDR1 and CDR2 are SQVTM and ANQGSEA. The ends were cut back, 3 bases at V and 2 bases at J, with 7 bases in the middle.

This chain links TRBV15 with TRBJ2-1; D is perhaps TRBD2 (7 bases). Germline CDR1 is LNHNV and CDR2 is YYDKDF (reference sequence). V gave up 1 base and J gave up 9 bases, with 19 bases separating them. The CDR3 runs 16 residues. CDR3 region: CATSRGWGAGVSEQFF. In DNA, the CDR3 is TGTGCCACCAGCAGAGGATGGGGGGCGGGAGTAAGTGAGCAGTTCTTC.

This clone was observed a handful of times. The rearrangement links TRBV23-1 to TRBJ2-2, with a weak D call TRBD2 (6 bases). TRBV23-1 is sorted into the ORF group, with uncertain function. The V and J ends lost 4 bases and 2 bases respectively, with 17 bases between them. The CDR3 is made up of 17 amino acids. CDR3 region: CASSPLPGGTNTGELFF. CDR3 sequence (DNA): TGCGCCAGCAGTCCCCTCCCGGGCGGGACCAACACCGGGGAGCTGTTTTTT.

J is TRBJ2-5 and V is TRBV6-6; D perhaps matches TRBD2 (6 bases). Germline loops: CDR1 MNHNY, CDR2 SVGAGI (reference sequence). V was pared by 6 bases and J by 3 bases, with 17 bases between. CDR3 length: 15 amino acids. The CDR3 bases are TGTGCCAGCAGGGATAGCGGCTCTGGTGAAGAGACCCAGTACTTC. Residues: CASRDSGSGEETQYF.

This clone was recorded once. The CDR3, as DNA: TGTGCCAGCAGCCGCCGGTCGGGAGTCGGAGATACGCAGTATTTT. Translated, it gives CASSRRSGVGDTQYF. The chain joins TRBV9 to TRBJ2-3, with TRBD2 as a possible D gene (6 bases). The CDR3 runs to 15 residues. Germline-derived CDR1 and CDR2 are SGDLS and YYNGEE. V dropped 4 bases and J dropped 5 bases, with 17 bases sitting between them.

This sequence joins TRBV28 and TRBJ2-4; D is undetermined. This CDR3 spans 17 amino acids. The germline gives CDR1 MDHEN, CDR2 SYDVKM. V was pared by 2 bases and J by 2 bases, with 16 bases between. The CDR3 DNA follows: TGTGCCAGCAGTTTAATTGACGGAGCTATATCCAAAAACATTCAGTACTTC. Amino acids: CASSLIDGAISKNIQYF.

The rearrangement uses TRBV9 and TRBJ2-5; 7 nucleotides line up with TRBD1. Germline trimming cut 0 bases from V and 4 bases from J; bases unmatched to any gene: 9. Germline V CDR1 and CDR2: SGDLS, YYNGEE. CDR3 length: 16 amino acids. Here the CDR3 DNA reads TGTGCCAGCAGCGTAGCCCCAGGGGGAAATAGAGAGACCCAGTACTTC. Amino acid sequence: CASSVAPGGNRETQYF.

This clone has just a few counts. This chain connects TRBV9 to TRBJ2-6; 7 bases line up with TRBD2. CDR3 length equals 16 residues. In germline, CDR1 is SGDLS, CDR2 YYNGEE. Losses at the gene ends were 5 bases for V and 0 bases for J; bases not matched to a gene: 5. The CDR3 DNA reads as TGTGCCAGCAGTAAGGGCGGGAGCTCTGGGGCCAACGTCCTGACTTTC. Its translation is CASSKGGSSGANVLTF.

The genes are TRBV12-5 and TRBJ2-7; tentatively, D is TRBD1 (6 bases). Trimming took off 5 bases at V and 1 base at J, with 6 bases between the two ends. This CDR3 is built from 12 residues. The germline V gene encodes CDR1 LGHNT and CDR2 FRNRAP. The CDR3 region is CASGRGSYEQYF. The CDR3 DNA reads TGTGCTAGTGGTAGGGGGTCCTACGAGCAGTACTTC. The variable domain in full, with the rest retrieved from reference TRBV12-5 and TRBJ2-7, is DARVTQTPRHKVTEMGQEVTMRCQPILGHNTVFWYRQTMMQGLELLAYFRNRAPLDDSGMPKDRFSAEMPDATLATLKIQPSEPRDSAVYFCASGRGSYEQYFGPGTRLTVT.

CDR3 protein: CASSSSSGLLNEQFF. The CDR3 DNA reads as TGTGCCAGCAGCTCCTCTAGCGGGTTATTGAATGAGCAGTTCTTC. This chain links TRBV5-4 with TRBJ2-1; 8 bases fit TRBD2. Germline CDR1 is SGHNT and CDR2 is YYREEE (reference sequence). This CDR3 has 15 amino acids. Trimming took 3 bases from V and 7 from J; bases not matched to a gene: 9. Full variable domain (missing parts from reference TRBV5-4 and TRBJ2-1): ETGVTQSPTHLIKTRGQQVTLRCSSQSGHNTVSWYQQALGQGPQFIFQYYREEENGRGNFPPRFSGLQFPNYSSELNVNALELDDSALYLCASSSSSGLLNEQFFGPGTRLTVL.

This clone has only a few counts. The rearrangement uses TRBV6-5 and TRBJ1-5, with 8 bases matching TRBD1. Per the germline V gene, CDR1 is MNHEY and CDR2 is SVGAGI. The trim removed 6 bases at V and 3 bases at J, leaving 4 bases unmatched. This CDR3 contains 14 residues. CDR3 residues: CASSLDRANQPQHF. The CDR3 nucleotides are TGTGCCAGCAGCCTGGACAGGGCCAATCAGCCCCAGCATTTT.

Turning to this clone: An end of the junction does not agree with germline; a read error may underlie this. In the same sample, other DNA sequences code for this CDR3. The chain couples TRBV11-1 to TRBJ2-6; TRBD1 matches 9 bases. CDR1 is SGHAT, CDR2 FQDESV, per germline (reference sequence). The CDR3 spans 14 residues. The chain's CDR3 is CASSRTGESSIRFF. CDR3 coding DNA: TGTGCCAGCAGTCGGACAGGGGAGTCTTCGATCCGTTTTTTC.

The chain employs TRBV4-3 and TRBJ2-2; D is perhaps TRBD2 (6 bases). Germline V lookup: CDR1 LGHNA, CDR2 YSLEER. V was clipped by 0 bases and J by 4 bases, with 12 bases between them. The CDR3 sequence is 16 residues long. CDR3 in DNA: TGCGCCAGCAGCCAAGAACGGGAGTTGGGCACCGGGGAGCTGTTTTTT. Translated: CASSQERELGTGELFF.